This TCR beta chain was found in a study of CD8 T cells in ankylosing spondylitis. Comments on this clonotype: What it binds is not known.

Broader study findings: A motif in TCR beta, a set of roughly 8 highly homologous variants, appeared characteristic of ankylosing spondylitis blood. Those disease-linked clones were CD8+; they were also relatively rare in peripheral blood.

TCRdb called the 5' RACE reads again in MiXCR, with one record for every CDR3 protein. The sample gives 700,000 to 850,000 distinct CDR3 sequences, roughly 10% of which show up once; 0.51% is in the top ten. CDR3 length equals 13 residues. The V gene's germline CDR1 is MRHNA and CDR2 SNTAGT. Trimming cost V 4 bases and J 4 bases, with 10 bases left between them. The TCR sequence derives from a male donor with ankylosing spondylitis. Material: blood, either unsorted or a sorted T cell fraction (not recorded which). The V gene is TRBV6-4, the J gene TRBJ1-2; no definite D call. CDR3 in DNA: TGTGCCAGCAGTGTCCCAGGCTTCTATGGCTACACCTTC. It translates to CASSVPGFYGYTF.